This TCR beta chain was sequenced during a study of CD8+ T cells in alopecia areata. Overall study: Treated patients were given 5 to 10 mg oral tofacitinib twice daily.

From germline, CDR1 is SQVTM and CDR2 ANQGSEA. V shed 6 bases and J shed 1 base, with 12 bases lying between them. The CDR3 runs to 13 residues. Specified treatment: oral pan-JAK inhibitor, 5-10 mg twice daily. RNA was isolated and reverse transcribed to cDNA, the sequencing template. Assay used: immunoSEQ multiplex PCR; TCRdb lists only in-frame clones, some missing. The profile shows some 200,000 clones, roughly 56% of them singletons. The sample was CD4+ T cells sorted from blood, taken at week 4, from a patient treated with tofacitinib. This sequence originates from a human donor with alopecia areata. V usage is TRBV29-1 and J usage is TRBJ1-1, with unresolved D. CDR3 sequence (DNA): TGCAGCGTCCTAAGGCGGCAGAACACTGAAGCTTTCTTT. Translation gives CSVLRRQNTEAFF.